A single sample is the source of the 10 T cell receptor beta chains below, sequenced in a study of OX40 agonist ivuxolimab in advanced cancers. Produced via immunoSEQ multiplex PCR; TCRdb's table is partial and in-frame only. The sample has over 150,000 clones, under 95% seen once; the top ten hold about 0.3%. The source material was CD4+ or CD8+ T cells sorted from blood, sampled in a trial of the OX40 agonist ivuxolimab. All receptors derive from an adult with an advanced solid tumor such as melanoma, head and neck, liver or kidney cancer.

This chain links TRBV9 with TRBJ1-1; no firm D call. CDR3 length equals 13 residues. V shed 2 bases and J shed 0 bases, with 5 bases lying between them. Germline CDR1 and CDR2: SGDLS and YYNGEE. In nucleotides, the CDR3 is TGTGCCAGCAGCGTGGAGATGAACACTGAAGCTTTCTTT. Translated, it gives CASSVEMNTEAFF. The full variable domain, its missing parts supplied by reference TRBV9 and TRBJ1-1, is DSGVTQTPKHLITATGQRVTLRCSPRSGDLSVYWYQQSLDQGLQFLIQYYNGEERAKGNILERFSAQQFPDLHSELNLSSLELGDSALYFCASSVEMNTEAFFGQGTRLTVV.

This sequence joins TRBV28 and TRBJ1-6, with TRBD1 identical over 7 bases. The CDR3 spans 16 residues. With V trimmed by 7 bases and J by 9 bases, 15 bases remained unmatched. CDR1 MDHEN and CDR2 SYDVKM come from the germline V gene. The CDR3 DNA reads as TGTGCCAGCAACATTCGCCCAGGGGGAGGTGGTTCACCCCTCCACTTT. Translated, it gives CASNIRPGGGGSPLHF. Full variable domain (outside the CDR3, taken from reference TRBV28 and TRBJ1-6): DVKVTQSSRYLVKRTGEKVFLECVQDMDHENMFWYRQDPGLGLRLIYFSYDVKMKEKGDIPEGYSVSREKKERFSLILESASTNQTSMYLCASNIRPGGGGSPLHFGNGTRLTVT.

V usage is TRBV6-1 and J usage is TRBJ2-5, with 11 positions matching TRBD1. The CDR3 spans 13 residues. Germline V gene sequence: CDR1 MNHNS, CDR2 SASEGT. The trim removed 9 bases at V and 4 bases at J, leaving 4 bases unmatched. The CDR3 DNA reads TGTGCCAGTCCCGGGACAGGGGGAGAGACCCAGTACTTC. It codes for CASPGTGGETQYF.

The chain links TRBV25-1 to TRBJ1-3; 9 bases map to TRBD1. V lost 4 bases to trimming and J lost 2 bases; unmatched junction nucleotides: 12. Germline V gives CDR1 MGHDK, CDR2 SYGVNS. This CDR3 is built from 18 residues. CDR3 sequence: CASSGPGQGSRPGNTIYF. CDR3 in DNA: TGTGCCAGCAGTGGCCCGGGACAGGGAAGTCGCCCTGGAAACACCATATATTTT.

V is TRBV7-9 and J is TRBJ2-2, with 7 bases fitting TRBD1. V lost 6 bases to trimming and J lost 5 bases; unmatched junction nucleotides: 9. Germline V gives CDR1 SEHNR, CDR2 FQNEAQ (reference sequence). The CDR3 consists of 15 residues. CDR3 loop: CASRLTGPKTGELFF. The CDR3 DNA is TGTGCCAGCAGGCTGACAGGGCCCAAAACCGGGGAGCTGTTTTTT.

This chain joins TRBV5-1 and TRBJ1-1; 8 bases fit TRBD1. The V segment lost 4 bases and the J segment 3 bases; nucleotides outside the gene matches: 8. Germline V gene data show CDR1 as SGHRS and CDR2 as YFSETQ. The CDR3 covers 15 residues. The CDR3 sequence: CASSPGQGTDTEAFF. In DNA form, the CDR3 reads TGCGCCAGCAGCCCCGGACAGGGTACCGACACTGAAGCTTTCTTT. The full variable domain, with the rest looked up from reference TRBV5-1 and TRBJ1-1, is KAGVTQTPRYLIKTRGQQVTLSCSPISGHRSVSWYQQTPGQGLQFLFEYFSETQRNKGNFPGRFSGRQFSNSRSEMNVSTLELGDSALYLCASSPGQGTDTEAFFGQGTRLTVV.

The chain uses TRBV28 and TRBJ2-1; no firm D call. The CDR3 is made up of 11 amino acids. The V gene lost 7 bases and the J gene lost 10 bases, with 11 bases spanning the gap. The germline V gene has CDR1 MDHEN and CDR2 SYDVKM. In DNA form, the CDR3 reads TGTGCCAGCACCACGCCAAGGGAGCAGTTCTTC. This sequence encodes CASTTPREQFF.

This chain links TRBV21-1 with TRBJ2-7; the D call of TRBD2 is as the table states it, not checked on the DNA. TRBV21-1 is deemed a pseudogene. This CDR3 is built from 14 residues. The CDR3 sequence is CASSQIAGGREQYF. CDR3 coding DNA: TGTGCCAGCAGCCAGATAGCGGGGGGGCGGGAGCAGTACTTC.

In this sample, this clone turned up once. The chain is built from TRBV15 and TRBJ1-5; D is possibly TRBD1 (6 bases). Trimming pared 7 bases from V and 9 bases from J, leaving 13 bases between. The CDR3 is made up of 12 amino acids. CDR1 and CDR2 (germline): LNHNV, YYDKDF (reference sequence). The CDR3 sequence is CATTAQGGPQHF. CDR3 bases: TGTGCCACCACCGCACAGGGAGGGCCCCAGCATTTT. The full variable domain, in which reference TRBV15 and TRBJ1-5 provide the parts outside the CDR3, is DAMVIQNPRYQVTQFGKPVTLSCSQTLNHNVMYWYQQKSSQAPKLLFHYYDKDFNNEADTPDNFQSRRPNTSFCFLDIRSPGLGDTAMYLCATTAQGGPQHFGDGTRLSIL.

The chain uses TRBV6-5 and TRBJ1-2, with TRBD1 matching 11 bases. Germline assignment: CDR1 MNHEY and CDR2 SVGAGI. The junction had 8 bases not matched to a gene; V was cut back by 4 bases and J by 7 bases. The CDR3 covers 15 residues. This chain's CDR3 is CASSFSRTGGSGYTF. In DNA form, the CDR3 reads TGTGCCAGCAGTTTCTCCCGGACAGGGGGCTCTGGCTACACCTTC.